These 6 T cell receptor beta chains share one sample of origin, sequenced in a study of technical replicates of blood from a handful of donors. TCRdb keeps only in-frame clones here, not all; method: immunoSEQ multiplex PCR. The table shows some 71,000 clones, with 97% occurring only once. Sequencing was carried out using T cells isolated from PBMCs. The origin of the receptors is a human donor in good health.

CDR3 sequence reads: CASSPGVAGGYNEQFF. CDR3 bases: TGCGCCAGCAGCCCCGGGGTGGCGGGGGGATACAATGAGCAGTTCTTC. V is TRBV5-1 and J is TRBJ2-1; TRBD2 matches at 8 bases. The V gene end was trimmed by 4 bases and the J gene end by 4 bases; junction bases not matched to a gene: 10. This CDR3 contains 16 residues. Germline V gene sequence: CDR1 SGHRS, CDR2 YFSETQ.

This clone occurred once. The CDR3 spells CASSSGQLANYGYTF. The CDR3 DNA sequence: TGTGCCAGCAGCTCGGGACAGCTAGCTAACTATGGCTACACCTTC. J is TRBJ1-2 and V is TRBV7-9; 7 bases are shared with TRBD1. CDR1 and CDR2 (germline): SEHNR, FQNEAQ (reference sequence). V trimming: 4 bases; J trimming: 0 bases; junction bases outside the gene matches: 5. The CDR3 sequence is 15 residues long.

This clone was picked up a small number of times. The V gene is TRBV9, the J gene TRBJ2-3; 7 bases are shared with TRBD2. The germline V gene encodes CDR1 SGDLS and CDR2 YYNGEE. The CDR3 totals 17 residues. After removal of 0 bases from V and 5 bases from J, the junction contained 12 bases not matched to a gene. DNA of the CDR3: TGTGCCAGCAGCGTAGGGACCTTTCCGCGGGAGAAAGATACGCAGTATTTT. Its translation is CASSVGTFPREKDTQYF.

The chain couples TRBV28 to TRBJ1-5; perhaps TRBD1 as D (6 bases). This CDR3 has 15 amino acids. V dropped 6 bases and J dropped 5 bases, with 17 bases sitting between them. Per germline, CDR1 MDHEN and CDR2 SYDVKM. CDR3 nucleotides: TGTGCCAGCAGCCATATGTACAGGGATTATCAGCCCCAGCATTTT. This gives the protein CASSHMYRDYQPQHF. Together with reference TRBV28 and TRBJ1-5, the CDR3 gives the full variable domain: DVKVTQSSRYLVKRTGEKVFLECVQDMDHENMFWYRQDPGLGLRLIYFSYDVKMKEKGDIPEGYSVSREKKERFSLILESASTNQTSMYLCASSHMYRDYQPQHFGDGTRLSIL.

The V call is TRBV10-3, the J call TRBJ2-3; 12 bases match TRBD2. CDR3 length equals 18 residues. CDR1 is ENHRY and CDR2 is SYGVKD in the germline V gene. V shed 0 bases and J 2 bases; nucleotides not matched to a gene: 6. The CDR3 DNA follows: TGTGCCATCAGTGAGTCGAAAGGACTAGCGGGAAACACAGATACGCAGTATTTT. Its protein is CAISESKGLAGNTDTQYF.

The chain links TRBV6-5 to TRBJ1-1, with TRBD1 as a possible D gene (5 bases). CDR1 is MNHEY, CDR2 SVGAGI, per germline. V shed 4 bases and J shed 8 bases, with 8 bases lying between them. This CDR3 contains 11 residues. The CDR3 sequence is CASSSPGEAFF. The CDR3 bases are TGTGCCAGCAGTTCCCCAGGGGAAGCTTTCTTT.